These T cell receptor beta chains were read from a single sample in a study of T cells in Graves' hyperthyroidism and ophthalmopathy. TCRdb re-called the multiplex PCR reads with MiXCR, one entry per CDR3 protein. This sample carries under 600,000 distinct CDR3 sequences, approximately 16% of them seen once, and the ten largest clones take roughly 3.4%. Sequencing was done on a sample of blood. The source is a middle-aged woman with Graves' ophthalmopathy. CDR3s include the opening cysteine and the closing phenylalanine or tryptophan. D genes are given only for firm matches. Not every row has a clone size; where given, it reads once, few, many or a size class.

length,size,D,V,J,DNA,CDR3
15,many,NA,TRBV5-8,TRBJ2-5,TGTGCCAGCAGCTTGGGGTGGAAGAACCAAGAGACCCAGTACTTC,CASSLGWKNQETQYF
14,many,NA,TRBV29-1,TRBJ2-3,TGCAGCGTTGAAGTGCTAGGCCCCACAGATACGCAGTATTTT,CSVEVLGPTDTQYF
14,NA,TRBD1,TRBV5-6,TRBJ1-6,TGTGCCAGCAGCCCGGGACAGGGCCCTTCACCCCTCCACTTT,CASSPGQGPSPLHF
14,many,TRBD1,TRBV28,TRBJ1-1,TGTGCCAGCAGTTGGGACAGACCGAACACTGAAGCTTTCTTT,CASSWDRPNTEAFF
16,many,TRBD1,TRBV7-9,TRBJ2-7,TGTGCCAGCAGCTACCCCAAGGGACAGGGCGGCTACGAGCAGTACTTC,CASSYPKGQGGYEQYF
17,many,NA,TRBV11-2,TRBJ2-4,TGTGCCAGCAGCCTACCAAGGGGGGGGAATAAGTGGCACATTCAGTACTTC,CASSLPRGGNKWHIQYF
12,few,NA,TRBV29-1,TRBJ2-3,TGCAGCGTTGAAGGGACGGCAGATACGCAGTATTTT,CSVEGTADTQYF
16,NA,NA,TRBV10-3,TRBJ2-2,TGTGCCATCAGTGAGGAAAGGGGGACCGTCACCGGGGAGCTGTTTTTT,CAISEERGTVTGELFF
14,NA,NA,TRBV4-1,TRBJ2-7,TGCGCCAGCAGCCAAGATGGGGGGACCTACGAGCAGTACTTC,CASSQDGGTYEQYF
14,many,NA,TRBV5-1,TRBJ2-7,TGCGCCAGCAGCCCCACTAGCTCCTCCTACGAGCAGTACTTC,CASSPTSSSYEQYF
16,many,TRBD1,TRBV7-2,TRBJ1-1,TGTGCCAGCAGCTTAGCGGCAGGGGGCCCGAACACTGAAGCTTTCTTT,CASSLAAGGPNTEAFF
13,NA,NA,TRBV28,TRBJ1-4,TGTGCCAGCAGTATACCGCCGAATGAAAAACTGTTTTTT,CASSIPPNEKLFF